Included here is one T cell receptor beta chain sequence, with context. Profiling relied on immunoSEQ multiplex PCR, and the TCRdb table lists in-frame clones only, not all of them. In the table there are fewer than 400,000 clones, 70% to 90% of which are singletons. The source of the sample is a study of blood T cell repertoires in COVID-19. Across the study: In each case, the material was cDNA or gDNA derived from T cells, B-cell-depleted T cells, or PBMCs.

Trimming left V 3 bases short and J 4 bases short, with 11 bases between. This CDR3 region has 14 residues. CDR1 and CDR2 (germline): SGDLS, YYNGEE. Specimen: PBMCs or T cells enriched from blood (not recorded which). V and J are TRBV9 and TRBJ1-3, with a tentative D call TRBD1 (6 bases). This TCR was recovered from a man younger than 40 who had recovered from COVID-19. The CDR3 nucleotides read TGTGCCAGCAGCGCCCAAGGACAGGGAAACACCATATATTTT. The encoded protein is CASSAQGQGNTIYF. Using reference TRBV9 and TRBJ1-3 for the parts outside the CDR3, the full variable domain is DSGVTQTPKHLITATGQRVTLRCSPRSGDLSVYWYQQSLDQGLQFLIQYYNGEERAKGNILERFSAQQFPDLHSELNLSSLELGDSALYFCASSAQGQGNTIYFGEGSWLTVV.